The clone carrying this TCR beta chain was counted between two and nine times. As yet, its antigen is unknown. These data are taken from a study of CD8 T cells in ankylosing spondylitis. It was by quantitative 5'-RACE with molecular barcodes that TCR beta libraries were made. TCRdb passed the 5' RACE reads through MiXCR, listing each CDR3 protein once. The sample carries around 120,000 distinct CDR3 sequences, around 24% recorded once. The J segment lost 4 bases and the V segment lost 2 bases, leaving 13 bases of the junction unmatched. Germline V lookup: CDR1 DFQATT, CDR2 SNEGSKA (reference sequence). The CDR3 runs 17 residues. General study points: Matched ankylosing spondylitis synovial fluid reportedly contained a significantly enriched population of disease-linked clones. Earlier authors reported some of these motif variants in reactive arthritis synovial fluid and blood. What seemed typical of ankylosing spondylitis blood was a TCR beta motif built from eight highly homologous variants.

The gene calls are TRBV20-1 and TRBJ2-1, with 8 bases matching TRBD2. Sequenced material: synovial fluid, either unsorted or a sorted T cell fraction (not recorded which). The receptor was derived from a male donor with ankylosing spondylitis. CDR3 in DNA: TGCAGTGCTAGAATATTGGGGGCGGGAGGTCCATACAATGAGCAGTTCTTC. As protein: CSARILGAGGPYNEQFF.